The clone carrying this T cell receptor beta chain came up a few times. Its matching antigen is unknown. The data are from a study of blood T cells in healthy people across ages. Every donor provided around 9.5 milliliters of peripheral blood. A second PCR, run for roughly 7 to 12 cycles, used a sample-barcoded 5' primer plus a J-beta primer mix. One entry per CDR3 protein results from TCRdb running MiXCR on the 5' RACE reads. The table has about 650,000 distinct CDR3 sequences, about 32% seen once. V lost 7 bases and J lost 3, with 10 bases in between. Germline V CDR1 and CDR2: GTSNPN, SVGIG (reference sequence). The CDR3 has 13 amino acids. The study, taken as a whole, reports: Versus aged donors, long-lived donors had higher diversity and more naive CD4+ cells.

This chain connects TRBV30 to TRBJ1-6, with D hard to call. This TCR was sampled from a woman over 75 in good health. Sample: blood. CDR3 in amino acids: CASRVVYNSPLHF. CDR3 DNA sequence: TGTGCCTCCCGTGTCGTCTATAATTCACCCCTCCACTTT.